This T cell receptor beta chain was profiled in a study of T cells in tuberculosis. Overall study context: Sequenced TCRs come from CD1B-GMM tetramer-binding T cells.

Method: immunoSEQ multiplex PCR; TCRdb's copy keeps in-frame clones and lacks some. The data hold around 35,000 clones, with around 93% observed a single time. The CDR3 spans 19 residues. The germline CDR1 and CDR2 sequences are GTSNPN and SVGIG (reference sequence). V was pared by 3 bases and J by 2 bases, with 19 bases of the junction left unmatched. The chain joins TRBV30 to TRBJ1-1; TRBD1 agrees at 9 bases. Material for sequencing was PBMCs. The receptor comes from a donor aged 5-35 years with latent tuberculosis or without tuberculosis infection. Some clones in this sample may be carry-over from other donors' samples. The DNA of the CDR3 is TGTGCCTGGAGCGAGCCGGGACAGGGTATTTTATCCCCCAACACTGAAGCTTTCTTT. Protein product: CAWSEPGQGILSPNTEAFF.